The clone carrying this T cell receptor (beta chain) was counted only a few times. Its antigen is currently unknown. This sample was included in a study of T-cell memory formation after mild COVID-19. Study summary: Largely, the TCR clusters proved donor specific. Overall study results and limits: Later expanders leaned CD4+, whereas clones that contracted between day 15 and 85 were balanced CD4/CD8.

With constant-segment primers, 5'RACE yielded cDNA libraries of TCR alpha and TCR beta that carried sample barcodes and UMIs. MiXCR was run by TCRdb on the 5' RACE reads, yielding one entry per CDR3 protein. Among a few hundred thousand distinct CDR3 sequences listed, more than 8% were seen once. Sequencing was carried out using PBMCs or a T cell subset sorted from them (not recorded which). This TCR was recovered from a man between 18 and 35 years old who had mild COVID-19 (a few samples of this study predate the infection). Cell type and time point are not known.

This chain's CDR3 is CASSMFNQPQHF. As DNA, the CDR3 is TGTGCCAGTAGTATGTTCAATCAGCCCCAGCATTTT. The chain links TRBV19 to TRBJ1-5, with D hard to call. V was pared by 3 bases and J by 3 bases, with 3 bases between. Germline V gives CDR1 LNHDA, CDR2 SQIVND (reference sequence). This CDR3 spans 12 amino acids. Filled out from reference TRBV19 and TRBJ1-5, the complete variable domain reads DGGITQSPKYLFRKEGQNVTLSCEQNLNHDAMYWYRQDPGQGLRLIYYSQIVNDFQKGDIAEGYSVSREKKESFPLTVTSAQKNPTAFYLCASSMFNQPQHFGDGTRLSIL.